The T cell receptor beta chain under discussion was sequenced for a study of a mutant IDH1 vaccine in newly diagnosed glioma. Study-wide context: Patients' prior therapy spanned radiotherapy, temozolomide, or both; most underwent both. General study points: Seemingly, top peripheral T cell clonotype changes bore no relation to pseudoprogression. Vaccine-induced immune responses occurred in less than 95% of patients.

As to this clone: Its antigen is unknown.

Time point here: baseline, week 1 (first vaccination visit). Treatment reported: pre-vaccination baseline after standard-of-care therapy. CDR1 is LNHDA and CDR2 is SQIVND in the germline V gene (reference sequence). Trimming cost V 1 base and J 8 bases, with 18 bases left between them. The CDR3 is 15 residues long. Assay: immunoSEQ multiplex PCR; the TCRdb copy retains only in-frame clones and omits some. Of roughly 15,000 clones in the sample, over 75% were seen once. This material consisted of PBMCs, taken from a glioma patient treated with radiotherapy, temozolomide or both. This TCR was recovered from a woman aged 40 to 50 with glioma. Some clones in this sample may be carry-over from other donors' samples. The chain is built from TRBV19 and TRBJ2-7; D is uncertain. CDR3 in amino acids: CASSIGVLGLTQQYF. In nucleotides, the CDR3 is TGTGCCAGTAGTATAGGGGTTCTCGGGTTGACGCAGCAGTACTTC.